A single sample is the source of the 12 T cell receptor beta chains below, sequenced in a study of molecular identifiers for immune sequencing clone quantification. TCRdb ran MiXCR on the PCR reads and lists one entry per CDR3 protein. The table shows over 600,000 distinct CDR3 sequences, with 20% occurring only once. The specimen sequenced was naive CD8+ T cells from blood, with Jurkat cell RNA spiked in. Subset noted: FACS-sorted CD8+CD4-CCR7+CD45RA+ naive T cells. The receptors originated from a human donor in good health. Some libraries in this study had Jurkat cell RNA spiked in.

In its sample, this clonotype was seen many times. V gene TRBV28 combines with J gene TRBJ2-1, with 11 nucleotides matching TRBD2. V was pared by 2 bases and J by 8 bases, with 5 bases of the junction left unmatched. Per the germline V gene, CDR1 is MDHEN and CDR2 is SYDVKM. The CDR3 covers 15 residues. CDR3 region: CASSLTSGSWYEQFF. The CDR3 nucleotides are TGTGCCAGCAGTTTAACTAGCGGGAGTTGGTATGAGCAGTTCTTC.

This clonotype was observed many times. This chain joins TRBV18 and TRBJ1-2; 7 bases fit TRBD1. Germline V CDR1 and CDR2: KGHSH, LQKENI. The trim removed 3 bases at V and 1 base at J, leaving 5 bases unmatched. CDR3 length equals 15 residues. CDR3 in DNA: TGTGCCAGCTCACCGGGACAGACTATTAACTATGGCTACACCTTC. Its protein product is CASSPGQTINYGYTF.

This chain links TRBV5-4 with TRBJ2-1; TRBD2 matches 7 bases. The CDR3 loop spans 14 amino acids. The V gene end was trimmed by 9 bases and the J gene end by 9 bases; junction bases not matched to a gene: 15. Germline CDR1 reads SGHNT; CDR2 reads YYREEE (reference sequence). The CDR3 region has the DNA TGTGCCACCACGCCCCGGGACTATCACAGTGAGCAGTTCTTC. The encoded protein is CATTPRDYHSEQFF. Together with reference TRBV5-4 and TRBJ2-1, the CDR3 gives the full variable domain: ETGVTQSPTHLIKTRGQQVTLRCSSQSGHNTVSWYQQALGQGPQFIFQYYREEENGRGNFPPRFSGLQFPNYSSELNVNALELDDSALYLCATTPRDYHSEQFFGPGTRLTVL.

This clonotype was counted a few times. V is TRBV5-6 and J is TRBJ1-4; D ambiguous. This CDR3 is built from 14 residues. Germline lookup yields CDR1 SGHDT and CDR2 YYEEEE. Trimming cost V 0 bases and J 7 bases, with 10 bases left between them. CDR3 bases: TGTGCCAGCAGCTTGGGTGGCCGCTTTGAAAAACTGTTTTTT. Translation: CASSLGGRFEKLFF.

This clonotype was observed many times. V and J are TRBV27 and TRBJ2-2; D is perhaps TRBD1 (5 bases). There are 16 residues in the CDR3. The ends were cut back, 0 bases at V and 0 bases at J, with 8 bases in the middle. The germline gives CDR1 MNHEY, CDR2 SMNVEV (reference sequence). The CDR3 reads CASSLSGAANTGELFF. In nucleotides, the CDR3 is TGTGCCAGCAGTTTATCAGGGGCTGCGAACACCGGGGAGCTGTTTTTT.

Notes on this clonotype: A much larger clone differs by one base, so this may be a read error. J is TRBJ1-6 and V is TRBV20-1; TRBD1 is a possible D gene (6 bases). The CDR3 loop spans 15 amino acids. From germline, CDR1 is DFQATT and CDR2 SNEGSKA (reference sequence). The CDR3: CGARDVTGWDSPLHF. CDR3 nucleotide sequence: TGCGGTGCTAGAGATGTTACAGGGTGGGACTCACCCCTCCACTTT.

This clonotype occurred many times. For the CDR3, the DNA is TGTGCCAGTAGTATCGGGGGCCCCACCTACGAGCAGTACTTC. Amino acid sequence: CASSIGGPTYEQYF. The chain recombines TRBV19 with TRBJ2-7; D is possibly TRBD1 or TRBD2 (6 bases each). The germline V gene encodes CDR1 LNHDA and CDR2 SQIVND (reference sequence). The CDR3 runs 14 residues. The V and J ends lost 3 bases and 2 bases respectively, with 11 bases between them.

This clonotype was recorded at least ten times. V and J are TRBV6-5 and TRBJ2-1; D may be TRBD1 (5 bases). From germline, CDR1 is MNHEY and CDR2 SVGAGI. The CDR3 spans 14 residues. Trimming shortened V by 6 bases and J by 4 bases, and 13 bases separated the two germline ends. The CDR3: CASSIRTNYNEQFF. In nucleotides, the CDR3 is TGTGCCAGCAGCATCCGGACAAATTACAATGAGCAGTTCTTC.

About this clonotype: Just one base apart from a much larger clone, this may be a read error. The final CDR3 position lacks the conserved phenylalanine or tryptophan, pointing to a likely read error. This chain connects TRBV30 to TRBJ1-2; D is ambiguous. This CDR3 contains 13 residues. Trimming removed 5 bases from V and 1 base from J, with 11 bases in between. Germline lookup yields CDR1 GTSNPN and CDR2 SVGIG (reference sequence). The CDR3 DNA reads TGTGCCTGGGCACCACAGATTAACTATGGCTACACCCTC. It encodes CAWAPQINYGYTL.

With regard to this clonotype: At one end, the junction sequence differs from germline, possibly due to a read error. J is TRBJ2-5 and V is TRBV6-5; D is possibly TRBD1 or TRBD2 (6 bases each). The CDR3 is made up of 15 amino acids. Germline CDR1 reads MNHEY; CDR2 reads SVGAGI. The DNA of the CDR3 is TGTGCCAGCAGTTACCCAGATAGGACTATTCAGGGGAGTTTCTTC. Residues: CASSYPDRTIQGSFF.

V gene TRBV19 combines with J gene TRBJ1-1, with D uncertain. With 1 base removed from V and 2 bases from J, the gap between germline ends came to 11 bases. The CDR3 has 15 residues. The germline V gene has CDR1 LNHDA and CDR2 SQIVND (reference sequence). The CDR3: CASSIGADLNTEAFF. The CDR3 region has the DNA TGTGCCAGTAGTATAGGGGCAGACTTAAACACTGAAGCTTTCTTT.

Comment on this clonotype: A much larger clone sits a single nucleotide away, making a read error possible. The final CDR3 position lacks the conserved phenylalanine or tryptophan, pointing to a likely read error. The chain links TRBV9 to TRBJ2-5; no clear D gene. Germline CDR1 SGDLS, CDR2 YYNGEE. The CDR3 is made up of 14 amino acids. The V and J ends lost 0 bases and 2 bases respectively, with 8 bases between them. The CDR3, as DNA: TGTGCCAGCAGCGTAGGGGAACTTCAAGAGACCCAGTACTGC. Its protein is CASSVGELQETQYC.